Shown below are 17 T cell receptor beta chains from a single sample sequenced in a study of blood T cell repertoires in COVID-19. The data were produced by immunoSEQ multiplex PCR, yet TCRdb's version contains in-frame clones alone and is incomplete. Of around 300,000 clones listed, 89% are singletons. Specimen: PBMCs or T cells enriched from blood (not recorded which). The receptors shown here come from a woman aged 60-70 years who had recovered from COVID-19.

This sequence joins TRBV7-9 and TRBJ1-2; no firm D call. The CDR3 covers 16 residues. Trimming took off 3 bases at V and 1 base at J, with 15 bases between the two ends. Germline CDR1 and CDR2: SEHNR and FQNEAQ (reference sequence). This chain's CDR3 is CASSFRGGWDNYGYTF. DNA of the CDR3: TGTGCCAGCAGCTTCCGGGGAGGTTGGGATAACTATGGCTACACCTTC.

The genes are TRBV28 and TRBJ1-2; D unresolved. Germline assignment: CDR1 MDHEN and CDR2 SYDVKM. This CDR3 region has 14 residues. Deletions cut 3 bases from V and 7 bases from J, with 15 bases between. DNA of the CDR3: TGTGCCAGCAGTTTCCCCCTTTGGAGGCTTGGCTACACCTTC. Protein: CASSFPLWRLGYTF.

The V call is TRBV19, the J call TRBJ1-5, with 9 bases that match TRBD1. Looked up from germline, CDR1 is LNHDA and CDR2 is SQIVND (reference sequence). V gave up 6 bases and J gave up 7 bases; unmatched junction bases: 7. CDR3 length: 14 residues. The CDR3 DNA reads TGTGCCAGTAGCGGACAGGGGACGGGACAGCCCCAGCATTTT. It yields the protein CASSGQGTGQPQHF. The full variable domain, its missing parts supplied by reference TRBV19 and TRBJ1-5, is DGGITQSPKYLFRKEGQNVTLSCEQNLNHDAMYWYRQDPGQGLRLIYYSQIVNDFQKGDIAEGYSVSREKKESFPLTVTSAQKNPTAFYLCASSGQGTGQPQHFGDGTRLSIL.

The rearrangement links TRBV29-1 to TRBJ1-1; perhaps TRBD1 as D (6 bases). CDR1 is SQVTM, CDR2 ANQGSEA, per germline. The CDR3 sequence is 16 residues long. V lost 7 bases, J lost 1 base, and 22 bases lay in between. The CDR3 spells CSEPGPSKQGNTEAFF. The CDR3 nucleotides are TGCAGCGAGCCGGGACCGTCGAAACAGGGGAACACTGAAGCTTTCTTT.

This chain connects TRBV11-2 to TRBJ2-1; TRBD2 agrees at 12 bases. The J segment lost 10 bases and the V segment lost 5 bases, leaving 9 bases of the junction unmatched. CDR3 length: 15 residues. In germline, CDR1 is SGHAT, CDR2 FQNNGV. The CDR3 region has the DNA TGTGCCAGCAGCCACCCACTAGCGGGGGGCTGGGAGCAGTTCTTC. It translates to CASSHPLAGGWEQFF.

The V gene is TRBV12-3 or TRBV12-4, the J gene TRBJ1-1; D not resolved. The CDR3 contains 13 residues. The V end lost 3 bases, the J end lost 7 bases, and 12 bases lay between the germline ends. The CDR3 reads CASSFGQVGEAFF. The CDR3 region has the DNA TGTGCCAGCAGTTTTGGGCAGGTTGGTGAAGCTTTCTTT.

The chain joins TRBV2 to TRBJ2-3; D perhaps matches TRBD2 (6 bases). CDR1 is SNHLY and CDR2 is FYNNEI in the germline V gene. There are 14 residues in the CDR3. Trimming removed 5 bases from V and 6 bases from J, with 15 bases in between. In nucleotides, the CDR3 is TGTGCCAGCAGTCTGATACTAGCAATCGATACGCAGTATTTT. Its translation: CASSLILAIDTQYF.

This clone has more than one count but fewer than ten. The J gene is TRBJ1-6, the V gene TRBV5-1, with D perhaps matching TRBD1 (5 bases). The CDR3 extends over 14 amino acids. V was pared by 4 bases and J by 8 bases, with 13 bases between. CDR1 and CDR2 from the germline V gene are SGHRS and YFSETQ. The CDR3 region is CASSPGVNDSPLHF. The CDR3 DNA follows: TGCGCCAGCAGCCCGGGGGTAAACGATTCACCCCTCCACTTT.

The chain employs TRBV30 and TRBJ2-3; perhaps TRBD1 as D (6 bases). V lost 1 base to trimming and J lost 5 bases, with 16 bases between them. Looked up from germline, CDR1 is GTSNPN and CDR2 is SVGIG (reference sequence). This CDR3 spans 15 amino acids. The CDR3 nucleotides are TGTGCCTGGAGTGCCGGATTGGGCAGGGGAGATACGCAGTATTTT. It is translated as CAWSAGLGRGDTQYF.

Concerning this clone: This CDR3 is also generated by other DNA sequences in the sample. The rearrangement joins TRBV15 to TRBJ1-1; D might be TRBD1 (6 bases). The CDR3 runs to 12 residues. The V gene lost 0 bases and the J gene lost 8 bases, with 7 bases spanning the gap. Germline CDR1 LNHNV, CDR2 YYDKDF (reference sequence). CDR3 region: CATSRDRGEAFF. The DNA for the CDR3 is TGTGCCACCAGCAGAGATAGGGGGGAAGCTTTCTTT.

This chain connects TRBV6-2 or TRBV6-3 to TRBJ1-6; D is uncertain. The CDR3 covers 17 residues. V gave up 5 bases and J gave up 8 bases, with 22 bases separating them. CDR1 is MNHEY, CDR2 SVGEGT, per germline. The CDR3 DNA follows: TGTGCCAGCAGTCCGGACCCTGGAGGGCGATCCGATTCACCCCTCCACTTT. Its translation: CASSPDPGGRSDSPLHF.

In DNA, the CDR3 is TGTGCCAGCGCCGCGGCGGGGGGAACCACTGAAGCTTTCTTT. Its translation is CASAAAGGTTEAFF. This chain connects TRBV2 to TRBJ1-1, with D maybe TRBD1 (5 bases). This CDR3 has 14 residues. The germline V and J ends were trimmed by 8 bases and 4 bases, with 17 bases remaining between them. Germline V lookup: CDR1 SNHLY, CDR2 FYNNEI.

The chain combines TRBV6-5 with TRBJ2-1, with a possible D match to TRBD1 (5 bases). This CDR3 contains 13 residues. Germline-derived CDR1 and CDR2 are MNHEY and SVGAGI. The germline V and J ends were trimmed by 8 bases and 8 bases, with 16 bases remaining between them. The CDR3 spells CASSFRVWDEQFF. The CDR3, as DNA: TGTGCCAGCTCATTCAGGGTGTGGGATGAGCAGTTCTTC.

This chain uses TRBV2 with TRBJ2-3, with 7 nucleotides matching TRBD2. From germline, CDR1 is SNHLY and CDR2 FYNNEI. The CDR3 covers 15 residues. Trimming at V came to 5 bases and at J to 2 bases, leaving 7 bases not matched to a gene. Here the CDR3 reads CASSSRAGITDTQYF. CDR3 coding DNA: TGTGCCAGCAGTAGTCGAGCGGGGATCACAGATACGCAGTATTTT.

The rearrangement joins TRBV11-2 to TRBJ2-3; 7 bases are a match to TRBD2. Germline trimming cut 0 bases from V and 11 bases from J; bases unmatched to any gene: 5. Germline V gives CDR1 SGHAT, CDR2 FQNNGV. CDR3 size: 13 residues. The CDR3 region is CASSLDERTRQYF. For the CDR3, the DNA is TGTGCCAGCAGCTTAGATGAAAGGACTAGGCAGTATTTT.

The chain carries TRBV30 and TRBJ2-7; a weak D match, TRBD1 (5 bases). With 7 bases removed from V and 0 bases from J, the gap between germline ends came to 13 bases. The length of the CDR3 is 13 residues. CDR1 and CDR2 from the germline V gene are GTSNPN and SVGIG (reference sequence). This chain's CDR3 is CASSQGHSYEQYF. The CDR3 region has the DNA TGTGCCTCCTCTCAGGGTCACTCCTACGAGCAGTACTTC.

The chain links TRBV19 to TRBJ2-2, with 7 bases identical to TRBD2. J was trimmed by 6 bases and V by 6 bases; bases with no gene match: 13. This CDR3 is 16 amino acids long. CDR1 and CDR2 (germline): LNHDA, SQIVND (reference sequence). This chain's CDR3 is CASRAFGREGPGELFF. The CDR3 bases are TGTGCCAGTAGGGCCTTTGGGAGGGAGGGCCCCGGGGAGCTGTTTTTT.